These 21 T cell receptor beta chains were all obtained from the same sample, sequenced in a study of T cells in Graves' hyperthyroidism and ophthalmopathy. RNA transcripts were the template for amplifying TCR beta CDR3 regions. With the HTBI primer set, the TCR CDR3 went through a first round of RT-PCR. TCRdb redid the calling of the multiplex PCR reads with MiXCR, one entry per CDR3 protein. In the table there are about 400,000 distinct CDR3 sequences, approximately 15% of which are singletons. Specimen: blood. These receptor sequences come from a woman under 30 with Graves' hyperthyroidism that later progressed to Graves' ophthalmopathy.

As to this clonotype: This may be a read error, as it is one base from a much larger clone. The DNA for the CDR3 is TGTGCCTGCAGTTACGAGTTGACAGATACGCAGTATTTT. Amino acids: CACSYELTDTQYF. V gene TRBV6-5 combines with J gene TRBJ2-3; no reliable D call. The germline V gene encodes CDR1 MNHEY and CDR2 SVGAGI. CDR3 size: 13 residues.

This clonotype was picked up many times. The chain joins TRBV28 to TRBJ2-7; TRBD2 might be the D (6 bases). Between the trimmed V and J ends, which lost 8 bases and 0 bases, there was a span of 17 bases. The CDR3 runs to 15 residues. Germline loops: CDR1 MDHEN, CDR2 SYDVKM. The CDR3 DNA reads as TGTGCCAGCTGTATGCCGGGACTGCCCTCCTACGAGCAGTACTTC. It translates to CASCMPGLPSYEQYF.

This clonotype was detected only a few times. J is TRBJ2-7 and V is TRBV19; 7 bases agree with TRBD2. CDR3 length: 16 residues. CDR1 LNHDA and CDR2 SQIVND come from the germline V gene (reference sequence). V lost 2 bases to trimming and J lost 2 bases; unmatched junction nucleotides: 9. Here the CDR3 reads CASSISGGSIPYEQYF. Written as DNA, the CDR3 is TGTGCCAGTAGTATATCTGGCGGGAGTATCCCCTACGAGCAGTACTTC.

This clonotype has at least ten counts. This chain connects TRBV7-9 to TRBJ2-3; D unresolved. V was cut by 4 bases and J by 0 bases, with 8 bases left in between. The length of the CDR3 is 14 residues. Germline CDR1 SEHNR, CDR2 FQNEAQ (reference sequence). The CDR3: CASSSVRSTDTQYF. The CDR3 DNA follows: TGTGCCAGCAGCTCCGTACGTAGCACAGATACGCAGTATTTT.

Many counts were recorded for this clonotype. The chain joins TRBV7-2 to TRBJ2-1; TRBD2 might be the D (6 bases). Trimming removed 5 bases from V and 5 bases from J, with 13 bases in between. Germline CDR1 reads SGHTA; CDR2 reads FQGNSA. This CDR3 has 14 amino acids. CDR3 in DNA: TGTGCCAGCAGCCCCCGGGCGGGGAACAATGAGCAGTTCTTC. This sequence encodes CASSPRAGNNEQFF.

This chain uses TRBV28 with TRBJ2-7, with 12 bases identical to TRBD2. V shed 5 bases and J 4 bases; nucleotides not matched to a gene: 9. This CDR3 region has 16 residues. Germline loops: CDR1 MDHEN, CDR2 SYDVKM. The CDR3 region has the DNA TGTGCCAGCAGTCCATTTCGGACTAGCGGGAAGTACGAGCAGTACTTC. Protein sequence: CASSPFRTSGKYEQYF.

The chain is built from TRBV6-5 and TRBJ1-5; D might be TRBD1 (5 bases). V was cut by 2 bases and J by 5 bases, with 13 bases left in between. CDR1 is MNHEY and CDR2 is SVGAGI in the germline V gene. The CDR3 has 15 residues. This chain's CDR3 is CASSYGRQGDQPQHF. CDR3 coding DNA: TGTGCCAGCAGTTACGGGCGGCAGGGTGATCAGCCCCAGCATTTT.

In its sample, this clonotype was seen many times. The chain employs TRBV28 and TRBJ2-5, with TRBD2 as a possible D gene (7 bases). The germline V gene encodes CDR1 MDHEN and CDR2 SYDVKM. Trimming left V 5 bases short and J 3 bases short, with 22 bases between. CDR3 length equals 17 residues. The CDR3 spells CASSLRRGGVVKETQYF. DNA of the CDR3: TGTGCCAGCAGTCTCAGGAGGGGGGGGGTGGTCAAAGAGACCCAGTACTTC. Full variable domain (remainder filled in from reference TRBV28 and TRBJ2-5): DVKVTQSSRYLVKRTGEKVFLECVQDMDHENMFWYRQDPGLGLRLIYFSYDVKMKEKGDIPEGYSVSREKKERFSLILESASTNQTSMYLCASSLRRGGVVKETQYFGPGTRLLVL.

This clonotype was seen many times. V gene TRBV29-1 combines with J gene TRBJ2-7; the match to TRBD2 covers 8 bases. The CDR3 is 16 amino acids. The junction had 14 bases not matched to a gene; V was cut back by 6 bases and J by 1 base. The germline V gene encodes CDR1 SQVTM and CDR2 ANQGSEA. The CDR3 loop is CSVTRPAGTSSYEQYF. CDR3 in DNA: TGCAGCGTCACAAGACCAGCCGGGACTAGTTCCTACGAGCAGTACTTC.

V gene TRBV7-9 combines with J gene TRBJ2-1; 11 bases are shared with TRBD2. CDR1 is SEHNR and CDR2 is FQNEAQ in the germline V gene (reference sequence). V shed 5 bases and J 6 bases; nucleotides not matched to a gene: 9. The CDR3 covers 16 residues. CDR3 loop: CASSPRASGRPNEQFF. CDR3 in DNA: TGTGCCAGCAGCCCCCGGGCTAGCGGGAGGCCCAATGAGCAGTTCTTC.

This clonotype was counted only a few times. The CDR3 DNA reads TGTGCCAGCAGTTCTGGCCGTCCCAAAAACATTCAGTACTTC. Amino acids: CASSSGRPKNIQYF. This chain connects TRBV27 to TRBJ2-4, with no clear D. Germline CDR1 is MNHEY and CDR2 is SMNVEV (reference sequence). V lost 4 bases and J 2 bases, leaving 9 bases between the germline ends. This CDR3 comprises 14 residues.

This clonotype came up a few times. Given a much more abundant clone one base away, this may be a read error. The rearrangement uses TRBV11-2 and TRBJ2-5; D ambiguous. The germline V gene has CDR1 SGHAT and CDR2 FQNNGV. The CDR3 contains 15 residues. CDR3 nucleotide sequence: TGTGCCAGCAGCTTAGTCTTCAGGACCCAAGAGACCCGGTACTTC. Translation gives CASSLVFRTQETRYF.

The CDR3 DNA reads as TGTGCCAGCAGTGGCTCTGGAGAGGCCGGGGAGCTGTTTTTT. This gives the protein CASSGSGEAGELFF. V is TRBV6-4 and J is TRBJ2-2; D unresolved. The CDR3 covers 14 residues. Trimming pared 4 bases from V and 6 bases from J, leaving 12 bases between. CDR1 is MRHNA, CDR2 SNTAGT, per germline.

The table lists this clonotype with many counts. The J gene is TRBJ1-5, the V gene TRBV18; 7 nucleotides align to TRBD1. Germline V lookup: CDR1 KGHSH, CDR2 LQKENI. Trimming at V came to 1 base and at J to 7 bases, leaving 7 bases not matched to a gene. This CDR3 comprises 15 residues. The CDR3 region is CASSPRSQGDQPQHF. The CDR3 nucleotides are TGTGCCAGCTCACCACGGTCGCAGGGGGACCAGCCCCAGCATTTT. The full variable domain, in which reference TRBV18 and TRBJ1-5 provide the parts outside the CDR3, is NAGVMQNPRHLVRRRGQEARLRCSPMKGHSHVYWYRQLPEEGLKFMVYLQKENIIDESGMPKERFSAEFPKEGPSILRIQQVVRGDSAAYFCASSPRSQGDQPQHFGDGTRLSIL.

The chain employs TRBV4-1 and TRBJ2-1, with 9 positions matching TRBD2. With V trimmed by 1 base and J by 4 bases, 5 bases remained unmatched. The CDR3 contains 16 residues. The V gene's germline CDR1 is MGHRA and CDR2 YSYEKL. CDR3 nucleotide sequence: TGCGCCAGCAGCCAAGGTCCCCTAGCGGGATACAATGAGCAGTTCTTC. Protein sequence: CASSQGPLAGYNEQFF.

This chain joins TRBV27 and TRBJ2-3; 9 nucleotides align to TRBD2. Germline CDR1 MNHEY, CDR2 SMNVEV (reference sequence). V dropped 8 bases and J dropped 0; count of bases not matched to a gene: 3. The CDR3 has 14 residues. Written as DNA, the CDR3 is TGTGCCAGCTCCGGACTAGCGAGCACAGATACGCAGTATTTT. Its translation is CASSGLASTDTQYF.

This clonotype was counted ten times or more. The CDR3 sequence: CASGADRTRLLDEQFF. CDR3 DNA sequence: TGTGCCAGCGGAGCCGACAGGACTAGACTGTTGGATGAGCAGTTCTTC. The rearrangement uses TRBV2 and TRBJ2-1; tentatively, D is TRBD2 (7 bases). Germline CDR1 is SNHLY and CDR2 is FYNNEI. CDR3 size: 16 residues. The V end was cut by 8 bases, the J end by 8 bases, with 25 bases between.

This clonotype occurred a few times. The V and J genes are TRBV4-2 and TRBJ2-5, with D uncertain. The CDR3 is made up of 14 amino acids. Germline assignment: CDR1 LGHNA and CDR2 YNFKEQ. V was trimmed by 0 bases and J by 7 bases, leaving 12 bases between them. CDR3 nucleotide sequence: TGTGCCAGCAGCCAAGAGGGCGGCCCGGGGACCCAGTACTTC. Protein product: CASSQEGGPGTQYF.

The chain has TRBV6-1 and TRBJ1-3; TRBD1 might be the D (6 bases). Trimming left V 6 bases short and J 8 bases short, with 17 bases between. Germline V gene sequence: CDR1 MNHNS, CDR2 SASEGT. The CDR3 covers 14 residues. In DNA form, the CDR3 reads TGTGCCAGCAGCTTCCCAGGGGTATCGGACACCATATATTTT. Translation: CASSFPGVSDTIYF.

In this sample, this clonotype turned up many times. The rearrangement uses TRBV20-1 and TRBJ2-7, with 13 bases fitting TRBD2. This CDR3 contains 15 residues. J gave up 6 bases and V 3 bases, and 8 bases lay outside the gene matches. The germline CDR1 and CDR2 sequences are DFQATT and SNEGSKA (reference sequence). The CDR3: CSASPGTSGKGEQYF. CDR3 nucleotide sequence: TGCAGTGCTAGCCCAGGGACTAGCGGGAAGGGCGAGCAGTACTTC.

This chain uses TRBV6-2 or TRBV6-3 with TRBJ1-2; TRBD1 is a possible D gene (6 bases). The V gene lost 6 bases and the J gene lost 4 bases, with 21 bases spanning the gap. The CDR3 is made up of 16 amino acids. The germline V gene encodes CDR1 MNHEY and CDR2 SVGEGT. CDR3 nucleotide sequence: TGTGCCAGCAGCGAGAAATTCAGGGGAGGAGGCTATGGCTACACCTTC. Its translation: CASSEKFRGGGYGYTF.